The 23 T cell receptor beta chains listed next were all sequenced from one sample in a study of cytomegalovirus exposure and HLA in healthy donors. With 60 Vbeta and 13 Jbeta primers, the PCR was carried out. Method: immunoSEQ multiplex PCR; TCRdb's copy keeps in-frame clones and lacks some. The sample gives 110,000 to 150,000 clones, around a tenth of which show up once; 1.8% is in the top ten. Input material: PBMCs. Every receptor here comes from a man aged 50 to 60 in good health and CMV-seronegative.

This clone showed up just a few times. The J gene is TRBJ1-5, the V gene TRBV7-9; D gene unclear. This CDR3 contains 16 residues. V dropped 0 bases and J dropped 2 bases, with 11 bases sitting between them. Germline-derived CDR1 and CDR2 are SEHNR and FQNEAQ (reference sequence). Here the CDR3 reads CASSLAYSAGNQPQHF. The CDR3 DNA follows: TGTGCCAGCAGCTTAGCTTACTCCGCGGGCAATCAGCCCCAGCATTTT.

This clone was detected only a few times. The CDR3 DNA is TGTGCCAGCAATCGGGTTATGAACACTGAAGCTTTCTTT. It yields the protein CASNRVMNTEAFF. The chain couples TRBV2 to TRBJ1-1; D is unclear. The germline V gene encodes CDR1 SNHLY and CDR2 FYNNEI. V was clipped by 7 bases and J by 0 bases, with 9 bases between them. CDR3 length equals 13 residues.

This clone turned up a few times. The J gene is TRBJ1-2, the V gene TRBV7-2, with 8 bases matching TRBD1. The ends lost 5 bases at V and 4 bases at J; junction bases unmatched: 6. The CDR3 runs to 14 residues. Germline-derived CDR1 and CDR2 are SGHTA and FQGNSA. The CDR3 coding sequence is TGTGCCAGCAGCCCAGGGGGCAGGCTCTATGGCTACACCTTC. Its protein product is CASSPGGRLYGYTF.

This clone was observed a handful of times. Germline is not matched at one junction end, which may reflect a read error. The sample carries other DNA sequences with the same CDR3. The rearrangement uses TRBV5-4 and TRBJ1-2, with D possibly matching TRBD1 (5 bases). CDR3 length: 14 amino acids. Germline-derived CDR1 and CDR2 are SGHNT and YYREEE (reference sequence). The CDR3 nucleotides are TGTGCCAGCAGCCCGATGGCAGGGCCCTATGGCTACACCTTT. Protein sequence: CASSPMAGPYGYTF.

The sample holds a few counts of this clone. This chain joins TRBV7-3 and TRBJ2-1, with 8 bases that match TRBD2. The CDR3 loop spans 15 amino acids. Trimming removed 4 bases from V and 8 bases from J; junction bases left unmatched: 10. Germline V gene lookup returns CDR1 SGHTA and CDR2 FQGTGA. CDR3 sequence reads: CASSSPLAAGDEQFF. Written as DNA, the CDR3 is TGTGCCAGCAGCTCACCACTAGCGGCTGGGGATGAGCAGTTCTTC. The full variable domain, in which reference TRBV7-3 and TRBJ2-1 provide the parts outside the CDR3, is GAGVSQTPSNKVTEKGKYVELRCDPISGHTALYWYRQSLGQGPEFLIYFQGTGAADDSGLPNDRFFAVRPEGSVSTLKIQRTERGDSAVYLCASSSPLAAGDEQFFGPGTRLTVL.

The rearrangement uses TRBV29-1 and TRBJ2-7; the match to TRBD2 covers 13 bases. V lost 7 bases, J lost 0 bases, and 9 bases stayed unmatched. This CDR3 spans 16 amino acids. CDR1 SQVTM and CDR2 ANQGSEA come from the germline V gene. The DNA for the CDR3 is TGCAGCGCCCGCGGGACTAGCGGGATGAGCTCCTACGAGCAGTACTTC. This sequence encodes CSARGTSGMSSYEQYF.

This clone was detected a few times. J is TRBJ2-1 and V is TRBV15; 7 bases match TRBD2. V dropped 0 bases and J dropped 2; count of bases not matched to a gene: 7. The CDR3 runs 17 residues. Germline V gene lookup returns CDR1 LNHNV and CDR2 YYDKDF (reference sequence). Here the CDR3 reads CATSRDPVGRAYNEQFF. The CDR3 bases are TGTGCCACCAGCAGAGATCCAGTGGGGAGGGCCTACAATGAGCAGTTCTTC.

This clone was seen more than once but under ten times. This chain joins TRBV30 and TRBJ2-4; TRBD2 matches 8 bases. V dropped 3 bases and J dropped 9; count of bases not matched to a gene: 13. The germline V gene has CDR1 GTSNPN and CDR2 SVGIG (reference sequence). The CDR3 consists of 15 residues. The DNA of the CDR3 is TGTGCCTGGAGGACGGCGGGACTAGGATTCGGCATTCAGTACTTC. Translating it yields CAWRTAGLGFGIQYF.

The chain uses TRBV5-4 and TRBJ1-2; 9 nucleotides line up with TRBD1. Looked up from germline, CDR1 is SGHNT and CDR2 is YYREEE (reference sequence). The CDR3 extends over 14 amino acids. Unmatched junction bases numbered 2, after V lost 2 bases and J lost 3 bases. The CDR3 sequence: CASSLQGADYGYTF. The CDR3 coding sequence is TGTGCCAGCAGCTTACAGGGGGCCGACTATGGCTACACCTTC. Variable domain in full (rest from reference TRBV5-4 and TRBJ1-2): ETGVTQSPTHLIKTRGQQVTLRCSSQSGHNTVSWYQQALGQGPQFIFQYYREEENGRGNFPPRFSGLQFPNYSSELNVNALELDDSALYLCASSLQGADYGYTFGSGTRLTVV.

The chain uses TRBV18 and TRBJ1-1; D gene uncertain. CDR1 and CDR2 from the germline V gene are KGHSH and LQKENI. The CDR3 contains 14 residues. The germline V and J ends were trimmed by 0 bases and 4 bases, with 9 bases remaining between them. CDR3 loop: CASSPPEGLTEAFF. In DNA form, the CDR3 reads TGTGCCAGCTCACCACCGGAGGGTCTCACTGAAGCTTTCTTT.

The gene calls are TRBV9 and TRBJ1-2; possibly TRBD1 for D (5 bases). Germline CDR1 SGDLS, CDR2 YYNGEE. Between the trimmed V and J ends, which lost 1 base and 2 bases, there was a span of 15 bases. The CDR3 covers 16 residues. CDR3 protein: CASSVSIQGSNYGYTF. The CDR3 DNA reads TGTGCCAGCAGCGTATCCATTCAGGGCTCCAACTATGGCTACACCTTC.

V usage is TRBV11-2 and J usage is TRBJ2-2; the match to TRBD2 covers 16 bases. With 5 bases clipped from V and 6 bases from J, the junction kept 12 bases outside the gene matches. This CDR3 has 19 amino acids. CDR1 and CDR2 (germline): SGHAT, FQNNGV. The CDR3 region has the DNA TGTGCCAGCAGCGGCCCGGGACTAGCGGGGGGGTCATGGGCCGGGGAGCTGTTTTTT. Translation gives CASSGPGLAGGSWAGELFF.

In its sample, this clone was seen a few times. V usage is TRBV19 and J usage is TRBJ1-1, with no clear D. The ends were cut back, 7 bases at V and 1 base at J, with 13 bases in the middle. This CDR3 contains 14 residues. Germline CDR1 reads LNHDA; CDR2 reads SQIVND (reference sequence). CDR3 protein: CASNKGQENTEAFF. The CDR3 DNA sequence: TGTGCCAGTAATAAAGGTCAGGAGAACACTGAAGCTTTCTTT. Combining the CDR3 with reference TRBV19 and TRBJ1-1 gives the whole variable domain DGGITQSPKYLFRKEGQNVTLSCEQNLNHDAMYWYRQDPGQGLRLIYYSQIVNDFQKGDIAEGYSVSREKKESFPLTVTSAQKNPTAFYLCASNKGQENTEAFFGQGTRLTVV.

This clone showed up just a few times. V gene TRBV7-3 combines with J gene TRBJ2-3, with D hard to call. CDR3 length: 14 amino acids. Germline V gives CDR1 SGHTA, CDR2 FQGTGA. Trimming stripped 7 bases from V and 0 bases from J, with 11 bases between. The CDR3 here is CASKGDPSTDTQYF. CDR3 DNA sequence: TGTGCCAGCAAAGGAGACCCTAGCACAGATACGCAGTATTTT.

The chain uses TRBV30 and TRBJ1-1; the match to TRBD1 covers 8 bases. V trimming: 7 bases; J trimming: 5 bases; junction bases outside the gene matches: 15. Germline V CDR1 and CDR2: GTSNPN, SVGIG (reference sequence). The CDR3 has 15 residues. The CDR3 sequence: CAFATPGQERTEAFF. In DNA, the CDR3 is TGTGCCTTCGCCACTCCGGGACAGGAAAGAACTGAAGCTTTCTTT.

This clone appeared a few times. The rearrangement joins TRBV4-1 to TRBJ2-3, with D tentatively TRBD2 (7 bases). This CDR3 contains 12 residues. Trimming cost V 1 base and J 14 bases, with 13 bases left between them. Germline loops: CDR1 MGHRA, CDR2 YSYEKL. The chain's CDR3 is CASSQGSGGRYF. Written as DNA, the CDR3 is TGCGCCAGCAGCCAAGGCTCCGGGGGGCGGTATTTT.

This chain connects TRBV7-9 to TRBJ2-1; tentative D call: TRBD2 (5 bases). V was clipped by 1 base and J by 7 bases, with 17 bases between them. Per the germline V gene, CDR1 is SEHNR and CDR2 is FQNEAQ (reference sequence). The CDR3 covers 16 residues. The CDR3 nucleotides are TGTGCCAGCAGCTTAGGTTCGTGGGAGAGGAGGAATGAGCAGTTCTTC. As protein: CASSLGSWERRNEQFF.

The chain is built from TRBV19 and TRBJ1-2, with TRBD1 matching 9 bases. The CDR3 is 15 residues long. J gave up 4 bases and V 4 bases, and 7 bases lay outside the gene matches. CDR1 is LNHDA, CDR2 SQIVND, per germline (reference sequence). CDR3 DNA: TGTGCCAGTAGTAGCGGGACAGGGTCTCGCTATGGCTACACCTTC. It codes for CASSSGTGSRYGYTF.

The chain uses TRBV6-1 and TRBJ1-2; D may be TRBD1 (6 bases). Germline values: CDR1 MNHNS, CDR2 SASEGT. The V end lost 6 bases, the J end lost 2 bases, and 16 bases lay between the germline ends. The CDR3 has 15 residues. CDR3 region: CASRYNRERNYGYTF. The CDR3 DNA is TGTGCCAGCAGATACAACAGGGAGAGGAACTATGGCTACACCTTC.

This clone was picked up a small number of times. V gene TRBV5-6 combines with J gene TRBJ2-7; 8 nucleotides agree with TRBD2. This CDR3 region has 14 residues. The junction had 8 bases not matched to a gene; V was cut back by 5 bases and J by 4 bases. Per germline, CDR1 SGHDT and CDR2 YYEEEE. CDR3 in amino acids: CASRARGGTYEQYF. The CDR3 region has the DNA TGTGCCAGCAGGGCCCGGGGGGGGACGTACGAGCAGTACTTC. The variable domain in full, completed from reference TRBV5-6 and TRBJ2-7, reads DAGVTQSPTHLIKTRGQQVTLRCSPKSGHDTVSWYQQALGQGPQFIFQYYEEEERQRGNFPDRFSGHQFPNYSSELNVNALLLGDSALYLCASRARGGTYEQYFGPGTRLTVT.

This clone showed up just a few times. The chain joins TRBV7-8 to TRBJ2-2, with TRBD1 matching over 8 bases. Looked up from germline, CDR1 is SGHVS and CDR2 is FQNEAQ. This CDR3 region has 18 residues. The V segment lost 1 base and the J segment 7 bases; nucleotides outside the gene matches: 14. The CDR3 DNA reads as TGTGCCAGCAGCTTAGGTTTGAGGCGCAGGGGGCGCGGCGGGGAGCTGTTTTTT. Protein sequence: CASSLGLRRRGRGGELFF.

As regards this clone: Other nucleotide sequences in the sample specify the same CDR3. V and J are TRBV7-9 and TRBJ1-1; tentative D call: TRBD1 (6 bases). Germline V gene lookup returns CDR1 SEHNR and CDR2 FQNEAQ (reference sequence). V was clipped by 6 bases and J by 11 bases, with 19 bases between them. This CDR3 contains 13 residues. The CDR3 is CASRRAGRGFAFF. In nucleotides, the CDR3 is TGTGCCAGCAGACGAGCGGGAAGGGGGTTTGCTTTCTTT.

This clone has more than one count but fewer than ten. V gene TRBV19 combines with J gene TRBJ1-1; no reliable D call. The germline V and J ends were trimmed by 6 bases and 0 bases, with 8 bases remaining between them. The CDR3 is 13 amino acids. Germline CDR1 and CDR2: LNHDA and SQIVND (reference sequence). The CDR3 protein is CASRWQLNTEAFF. The DNA of the CDR3 is TGTGCCAGTAGGTGGCAGTTGAACACTGAAGCTTTCTTT.